The 18 T cell receptor beta chains below all came from one sample that was sequenced in a study of blood T cell repertoires in COVID-19. Data came from immunoSEQ multiplex PCR; TCRdb stores just in-frame clones and leaves some out. The table has about 300,000 clones, about 91% seen once. Sequences were obtained from peripheral blood. Receptors originate from a woman in her twenties or thirties who had recovered from COVID-19.

J is TRBJ1-5 and V is TRBV19, with 9 bases fitting TRBD1. The CDR3 totals 16 residues. The junction had 9 bases not matched to a gene; V was cut back by 3 bases and J by 6 bases. CDR1 and CDR2 from the germline V gene are LNHDA and SQIVND (reference sequence). The CDR3 region has the DNA TGTGCCAGTAGTATCCTTTACAGGGGGCCGAGTCAGCCCCAGCATTTT. This gives the protein CASSILYRGPSQPQHF. The full variable domain, in which reference TRBV19 and TRBJ1-5 provide the parts outside the CDR3, is DGGITQSPKYLFRKEGQNVTLSCEQNLNHDAMYWYRQDPGQGLRLIYYSQIVNDFQKGDIAEGYSVSREKKESFPLTVTSAQKNPTAFYLCASSILYRGPSQPQHFGDGTRLSIL.

This sequence joins TRBV27 and TRBJ2-5; 7 bases line up with TRBD2. Germline CDR1 MNHEY, CDR2 SMNVEV (reference sequence). The length of the CDR3 is 14 residues. V lost 11 bases, J lost 2 bases, and 11 bases stayed unmatched. In DNA, the CDR3 is TGTGCCTCTTCTGGGGGGGTGAATCAAGAGACCCAGTACTTC. Its translation: CASSGGVNQETQYF.

The chain joins TRBV7-2 to TRBJ1-2; D call uncertain. This CDR3 comprises 10 residues. CDR1 SGHTA and CDR2 FQGNSA come from the germline V gene. V was shortened by 8 bases and J by 5 bases, with 6 bases between the two germline ends. Written as DNA, the CDR3 is TGTGCCAGCGGCCAGTATGGCTACACCTTC. The encoded protein is CASGQYGYTF.

The table lists this clone with a count of one. The rearrangement joins TRBV4-2 to TRBJ1-2, with D perhaps TRBD1 (5 bases). V shed 0 bases and J shed 8 bases, with 10 bases lying between them. Germline V gene data show CDR1 as LGHNA and CDR2 as YNFKEQ. This CDR3 has 13 residues. As DNA, the CDR3 is TGTGCCAGCAGCCAAGATGGGGCCCGGGGCTACACCTTC. It yields the protein CASSQDGARGYTF.

This clone was counted only a few times. The chain uses TRBV28 and TRBJ1-2; weak D call: TRBD1 (6 bases). V was cut by 1 base and J by 6 bases, with 12 bases left in between. The CDR3 runs to 14 residues. CDR1 MDHEN and CDR2 SYDVKM come from the germline V gene. The CDR3 is CASSLYAGVDGYTF. DNA of the CDR3: TGTGCCAGCAGTTTATACGCAGGGGTGGATGGCTACACCTTC.

The chain links TRBV19 to TRBJ2-7, with D possibly matching TRBD1 (5 bases). CDR1 and CDR2 (germline): LNHDA, SQIVND (reference sequence). The ends were cut back, 0 bases at V and 0 bases at J, with 12 bases in the middle. The CDR3 extends over 16 amino acids. CDR3 sequence reads: CASSIDSDSSSYEQYF. In DNA, the CDR3 is TGTGCCAGTAGTATAGACAGCGACAGCAGCTCCTACGAGCAGTACTTC.

This chain uses TRBV6-2 or TRBV6-3 with TRBJ1-1; no reliable D call. CDR1 and CDR2 from the germline V gene are MNHEY and SVGEGT. V lost 2 bases, J lost 1 base, and 8 bases lay in between. This CDR3 has 14 residues. CDR3 amino acids: CASSYETENTEAFF. The DNA of the CDR3 is TGTGCCAGCAGTTACGAAACAGAGAACACTGAAGCTTTCTTT.

This CDR3 reads CASSQDGQRETQYF. Written as DNA, the CDR3 is TGCGCCAGCAGCCAAGACGGCCAGAGGGAGACCCAGTACTTC. The V gene is TRBV4-1, the J gene TRBJ2-5; no definite D call. Trimming took 0 bases from V and 5 from J, leaving 10 bases between them. The germline gives CDR1 MGHRA, CDR2 YSYEKL. The CDR3 loop spans 14 amino acids.

This clone was seen only once. CDR3 loop: CASFAWSSYNEQFF. Written as DNA, the CDR3 is TGTGCCAGCTTCGCGTGGAGCTCCTACAATGAGCAGTTCTTC. V is TRBV28 and J is TRBJ2-1; D is undetermined. Trimming shortened V by 8 bases and J by 0 bases, and 11 bases separated the two germline ends. CDR3 size: 14 residues. Germline V gene lookup returns CDR1 MDHEN and CDR2 SYDVKM.

In its sample, this clone was seen once. The chain has TRBV5-6 and TRBJ1-2; 9 bases are a match to TRBD1. The V gene's germline CDR1 is SGHDT and CDR2 YYEEEE. Trimming at V came to 4 bases and at J to 5 bases, leaving 9 bases not matched to a gene. The CDR3 sequence is 15 residues long. The CDR3 here is CASSTTGGAEYGYTF. The CDR3 region has the DNA TGTGCCAGCAGCACAACAGGGGGCGCGGAGTATGGCTACACCTTC.

The V gene is TRBV5-1, the J gene TRBJ2-2, with no clear D. CDR1 SGHRS and CDR2 YFSETQ come from the germline V gene. This CDR3 region has 15 residues. V was trimmed by 0 bases and J by 3 bases, leaving 9 bases between them. This CDR3 is CASSLGSQYTGELFF. The DNA for the CDR3 is TGCGCCAGCAGCTTGGGTTCGCAGTACACCGGGGAGCTGTTTTTT.

This chain uses TRBV4-1 with TRBJ2-3; the match to TRBD2 covers 8 bases. Germline CDR1 MGHRA, CDR2 YSYEKL. The CDR3 sequence is 20 residues long. The V segment lost 6 bases and the J segment 0 bases; nucleotides outside the gene matches: 20. CDR3 protein: CASSSPGLGARRSSTDTQYF. CDR3 DNA sequence: TGCGCCAGCAGTTCCCCGGGACTAGGTGCTCGCCGATCTAGCACAGATACGCAGTATTTT.

V usage is TRBV2 and J usage is TRBJ2-5; 12 bases map to TRBD2. CDR3 size: 15 residues. CDR1 and CDR2 from the germline V gene are SNHLY and FYNNEI. The J segment lost 4 bases and the V segment lost 5 bases, leaving 5 bases of the junction unmatched. CDR3 sequence reads: CASSLSSGGAETQYF. CDR3 DNA sequence: TGTGCCAGCAGTTTGTCTAGCGGGGGGGCAGAGACCCAGTACTTC.

The V gene is TRBV6-5, the J gene TRBJ1-1, with TRBD1 as a possible D gene (6 bases). This CDR3 has 14 residues. Per germline, CDR1 MNHEY and CDR2 SVGAGI. V was pared by 6 bases and J by 3 bases, with 14 bases between. This CDR3 is CASRQGVVYTEAFF. CDR3 bases: TGTGCCAGCAGACAGGGCGTGGTGTACACTGAAGCTTTCTTT.

This clone was found a few times. The chain joins TRBV7-9 to TRBJ1-1; D gene unclear. With 1 base removed from V and 1 base from J, the gap between germline ends came to 7 bases. Looked up from germline, CDR1 is SEHNR and CDR2 is FQNEAQ (reference sequence). The CDR3 covers 14 residues. CDR3 in DNA: TGTGCCAGCAGCTTAGGCCCAGAGAACACTGAAGCTTTCTTT. This sequence encodes CASSLGPENTEAFF.

The V call is TRBV27, the J call TRBJ1-1, with D possibly matching TRBD1 (5 bases). The CDR3 covers 14 residues. Germline CDR1 and CDR2: MNHEY and SMNVEV (reference sequence). Trimming removed 1 base at V and 5 bases at J, with 11 bases between. CDR3 DNA: TGTGCCAGCAGTTTATTGGGGGGTTTGACTGAAGCTTTCTTT. This encodes CASSLLGGLTEAFF.

The chain recombines TRBV7-3 with TRBJ1-1; a possible D gene is TRBD1 (5 bases). Germline loops: CDR1 SGHTA, CDR2 FQGTGA. V lost 0 bases to trimming and J lost 3 bases, with 8 bases between them. The CDR3 spans 14 residues. This CDR3 reads CASSLTSGDTEAFF. The CDR3 DNA reads as TGTGCCAGCAGCTTAACGTCGGGGGACACTGAAGCTTTCTTT.

This chain links TRBV19 with TRBJ1-2; 8 bases are a match to TRBD1. The CDR3 runs to 12 residues. V was pared by 7 bases and J by 8 bases, with 6 bases of the junction left unmatched. In germline, CDR1 is LNHDA, CDR2 SQIVND (reference sequence). The CDR3 nucleotides read TGTGCCAGTAACTTAGGACAGGGAGGCTACACCTTC. This gives the protein CASNLGQGGYTF.